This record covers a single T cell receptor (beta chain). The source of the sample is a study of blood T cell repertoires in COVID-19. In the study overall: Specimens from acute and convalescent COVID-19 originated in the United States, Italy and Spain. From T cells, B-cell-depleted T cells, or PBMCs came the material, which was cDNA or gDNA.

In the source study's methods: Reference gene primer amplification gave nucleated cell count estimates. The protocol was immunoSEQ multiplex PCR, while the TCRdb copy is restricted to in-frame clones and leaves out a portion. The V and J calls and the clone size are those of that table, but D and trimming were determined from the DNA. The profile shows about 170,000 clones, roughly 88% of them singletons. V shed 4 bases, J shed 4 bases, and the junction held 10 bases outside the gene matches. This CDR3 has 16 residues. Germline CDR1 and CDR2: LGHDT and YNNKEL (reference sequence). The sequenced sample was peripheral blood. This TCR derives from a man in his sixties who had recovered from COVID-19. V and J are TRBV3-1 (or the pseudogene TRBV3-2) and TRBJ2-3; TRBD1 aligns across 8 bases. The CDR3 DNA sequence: TGTGCCAGCAGCCGGGGTTGGACAGGGAGGCCAGATACGCAGTATTTT. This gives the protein CASSRGWTGRPDTQYF.